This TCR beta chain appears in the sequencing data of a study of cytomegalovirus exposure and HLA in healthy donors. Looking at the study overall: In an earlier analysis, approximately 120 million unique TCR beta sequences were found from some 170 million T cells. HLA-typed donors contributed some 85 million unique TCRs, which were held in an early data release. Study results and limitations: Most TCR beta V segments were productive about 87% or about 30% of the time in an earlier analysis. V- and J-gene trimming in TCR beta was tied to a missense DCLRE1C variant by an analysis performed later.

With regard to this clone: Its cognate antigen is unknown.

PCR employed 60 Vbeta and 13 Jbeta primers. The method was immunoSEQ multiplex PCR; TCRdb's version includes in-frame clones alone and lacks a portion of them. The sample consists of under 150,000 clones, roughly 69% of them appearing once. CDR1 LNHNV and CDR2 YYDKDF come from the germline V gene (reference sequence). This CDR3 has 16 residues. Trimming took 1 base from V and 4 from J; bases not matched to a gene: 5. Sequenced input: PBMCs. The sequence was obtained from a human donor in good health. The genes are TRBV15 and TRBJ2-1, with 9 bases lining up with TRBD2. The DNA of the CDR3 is TGTGCCACCAGCAGAGGTCGCAGCGGGGGGTACAATGAGCAGTTCTTC. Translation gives CATSRGRSGGYNEQFF.